Below are 29 T cell receptor beta chains sequenced from a single sample in a study of T cells in tuberculosis. TCRdb's table, derived via immunoSEQ multiplex PCR, lists solely in-frame clones and lacks some. The table has about 30,000 clones, approximately 93% seen once; the top ten hold roughly 5%. Sequencing was done on a sample of PBMCs. The receptors were gathered from a donor between 10 and 35 years old with latent tuberculosis or without tuberculosis infection.

In this sample, this clone turned up a few times. The CDR3 DNA follows: TGTGCCAGCAGCAGACAGGGGGCGGAGGAGACCCAGTACTTC. Translated, it gives CASSRQGAEETQYF. The rearrangement links TRBV5-4 to TRBJ2-5; 10 positions match TRBD1. Germline V lookup: CDR1 SGHNT, CDR2 YYREEE (reference sequence). This CDR3 contains 14 residues. The ends lost 4 bases at V and 5 bases at J; junction bases unmatched: 5.

In DNA, the CDR3 is TGTGCCAGCAGTGATTCTAGCGGGAGGGGAGATACGCAGTATTTT. Translation gives CASSDSSGRGDTQYF. The chain links TRBV28 to TRBJ2-3; TRBD2 matches 12 bases. Germline V gene lookup returns CDR1 MDHEN and CDR2 SYDVKM. This CDR3 is 15 amino acids long. The junction had 5 bases not matched to a gene; V was cut back by 5 bases and J by 5 bases.

This clone was seen once. This CDR3 reads CASSLAPRLVAYNEQFF. DNA of the CDR3: TGTGCCAGCAGCTTGGCCCCGCGGCTTGTTGCCTACAATGAGCAGTTCTTC. The chain uses TRBV5-4 and TRBJ2-1; D not certain. CDR1 and CDR2 (germline): SGHNT, YYREEE (reference sequence). CDR3 size: 17 residues. Trimming stripped 0 bases from V and 2 bases from J, with 15 bases between.

CDR3 region: CASTRDSSSGNTIYF. In nucleotides, the CDR3 is TGTGCCAGCACCAGGGACTCGAGCTCTGGAAACACCATATATTTT. This chain uses TRBV7-2 with TRBJ1-3; the D gene is possibly TRBD1 (5 bases). CDR1 is SGHTA and CDR2 is FQGNSA in the germline V gene. This CDR3 has 15 residues. The V gene lost 7 bases and the J gene lost 0 bases, with 13 bases spanning the gap. Supplemented by reference TRBV7-2 and TRBJ1-3, the full variable domain reads GAGVSQSPSNKVTEKGKDVELRCDPISGHTALYWYRQSLGQGLEFLIYFQGNSAPDKSGLPSDRFSAERTGGSVSTLTIQRTQQEDSAVYLCASTRDSSSGNTIYFGEGSWLTVV.

The chain joins TRBV5-1 to TRBJ2-7, with TRBD1 matching 9 bases. Germline V gene data show CDR1 as SGHRS and CDR2 as YFSETQ. The CDR3 runs to 15 residues. Losses at the gene ends were 4 bases for V and 7 bases for J; bases not matched to a gene: 12. The CDR3 here is CASSGTGGTAFEQYF. Here the CDR3 DNA reads TGCGCCAGCAGCGGAACAGGGGGCACGGCGTTTGAGCAGTACTTC. The full variable domain, its missing parts supplied by reference TRBV5-1 and TRBJ2-7, is KAGVTQTPRYLIKTRGQQVTLSCSPISGHRSVSWYQQTPGQGLQFLFEYFSETQRNKGNFPGRFSGRQFSNSRSEMNVSTLELGDSALYLCASSGTGGTAFEQYFGPGTRLTVT.

The rearrangement joins TRBV29-1 to TRBJ1-4, with D unclear. The CDR3 totals 13 residues. Germline V gene data show CDR1 as SQVTM and CDR2 as ANQGSEA. V dropped 1 base and J dropped 7 bases, with 10 bases sitting between them. The CDR3 here is CSVEGNRGEKLFF. For the CDR3, the DNA is TGCAGCGTTGAAGGGAACCGGGGTGAAAAACTGTTTTTT.

The V gene is TRBV27, the J gene TRBJ2-7, with 9 bases that match TRBD1. CDR1 is MNHEY and CDR2 is SMNVEV in the germline V gene (reference sequence). The CDR3 extends over 14 amino acids. V shed 0 bases, J shed 4 bases, and the junction held 1 base outside the gene matches. The CDR3 loop is CASSLSGTGYEQYF. For the CDR3, the DNA is TGTGCCAGCAGTTTATCCGGGACAGGGTACGAGCAGTACTTC.

This clone was picked up one time. This chain uses TRBV7-9 with TRBJ1-1; D gene unclear. Per the germline V gene, CDR1 is SEHNR and CDR2 is FQNEAQ (reference sequence). V was shortened by 5 bases and J by 0 bases, with 4 bases between the two germline ends. The CDR3 is 12 residues long. CDR3 region: CASSVMNTEAFF. CDR3 bases: TGTGCCAGCAGCGTTATGAACACTGAAGCTTTCTTT. Full variable domain (remainder filled in from reference TRBV7-9 and TRBJ1-1): DTGVSQNPRHKITKRGQNVTFRCDPISEHNRLYWYRQTLGQGPEFLTYFQNEAQLEKSRLLSDRFSAERPKGSFSTLEIQRTEQGDSAMYLCASSVMNTEAFFGQGTRLTVV.

This clone showed up just a few times. The chain recombines TRBV10-3 with TRBJ2-1; 8 nucleotides line up with TRBD2. Germline loops: CDR1 ENHRY, CDR2 SYGVKD. V trimming: 2 bases; J trimming: 7 bases; junction bases outside the gene matches: 10. The CDR3 length is 16 residues. The CDR3 reads CAISERGTGTSNEQFF. In DNA form, the CDR3 reads TGTGCCATCAGTGAGAGGGGTACCGGGACTAGTAATGAGCAGTTCTTC.

The genes are TRBV2 and TRBJ2-7, with TRBD1 matching over 7 bases. The ends lost 6 bases at V and 4 bases at J; junction bases unmatched: 18. Germline CDR1 is SNHLY and CDR2 is FYNNEI. CDR3 length: 17 amino acids. CDR3 region: CASRKPIILDRAYEQYF. The CDR3 DNA sequence: TGTGCCAGCAGGAAACCGATAATCCTTGACAGGGCTTACGAGCAGTACTTC.

The chain's CDR3 is CASSLQPPDSYSGANVLTF. The CDR3 DNA sequence: TGTGCCAGCAGCCTCCAGCCACCGGACTCCTACTCTGGGGCCAACGTCCTGACTTTC. The chain is built from TRBV7-3 and TRBJ2-6, with D maybe TRBD2 (5 bases). Germline V gene lookup returns CDR1 SGHTA and CDR2 FQGTGA. There are 19 residues in the CDR3. V was shortened by 5 bases and J by 0 bases, with 20 bases between the two germline ends.

Worth noting for this clone: Other nucleotide sequences from this sample produce the same CDR3. The chain joins TRBV4-2 to TRBJ2-2; D is perhaps TRBD1 (6 bases). Germline V CDR1 and CDR2: LGHNA, YNFKEQ. The CDR3 has 15 amino acids. The V end lost 0 bases, the J end lost 1 base, and 6 bases lay between the germline ends. The CDR3 DNA reads TGTGCCAGCAGCCAAGAAGGGGGGAACACCGGGGAGCTGTTTTTT. Protein sequence: CASSQEGGNTGELFF.

This clone has just a few counts. The chain combines TRBV4-2 with TRBJ2-7, with a weak D call TRBD1 (8 bases). Trimming took 4 bases from V and 3 from J, leaving 22 bases between them. The CDR3 length is 17 residues. In germline, CDR1 is LGHNA, CDR2 YNFKEQ. CDR3 sequence reads: CASSRNFPDREGYEQYF. Here the CDR3 DNA reads TGTGCCAGCAGCCGAAACTTTCCGGACAGGGAGGGCTACGAGCAGTACTTC.

This chain uses TRBV7-9 with TRBJ2-5, with TRBD1 matching 9 bases. This CDR3 has 14 residues. Germline CDR1 SEHNR, CDR2 FQNEAQ (reference sequence). J lost 4 bases, V lost 5 bases, and 5 bases had no gene match. CDR3 sequence (DNA): TGTGCCAGCAGCGGGGGACAGGGAGGAGAGACCCAGTACTTC. Its translation is CASSGGQGGETQYF.

The chain carries TRBV19 and TRBJ1-3; D unclear. The CDR3 is 13 residues long. Trimming pared 3 bases from V and 2 bases from J, leaving 5 bases between. The germline V gene has CDR1 LNHDA and CDR2 SQIVND (reference sequence). This CDR3 reads CASSIHPGNTIYF. The CDR3 region has the DNA TGTGCCAGTAGTATCCATCCTGGAAACACCATATATTTT.

The gene calls are TRBV6-5 and TRBJ2-5, with TRBD2 matching 8 bases. Germline loops: CDR1 MNHEY, CDR2 SVGAGI. The CDR3 totals 15 residues. V was clipped by 5 bases and J by 7 bases; unmatched bases: 12. The CDR3 nucleotides read TGTGCCAGCAGTGTAAAGGGTCTAGCGGGTCGGACCCAGTACTTC. As protein: CASSVKGLAGRTQYF.

This chain links TRBV28 with TRBJ2-7, with 12 bases matching TRBD2. J was trimmed by 0 bases and V by 6 bases; bases with no gene match: 3. Germline values: CDR1 MDHEN, CDR2 SYDVKM. This CDR3 is 15 amino acids long. As DNA, the CDR3 is TGTGCCAGCAGACTAGCGGGAGGACGCTCCTACGAGCAGTACTTC. It specifies CASRLAGGRSYEQYF.

The rearrangement links TRBV4-3 to TRBJ2-7, with D unclear. The CDR3 runs 15 residues. Trimming cost V 4 bases and J 2 bases, with 15 bases left between them. The V gene's germline CDR1 is LGHNA and CDR2 YSLEER. This chain's CDR3 is CASSRTSTEPYEQYF. For the CDR3, the DNA is TGCGCCAGCAGCCGAACTTCGACGGAGCCCTACGAGCAGTACTTC.

CDR3 loop: CASSLGGNRYEQYF. The CDR3 coding sequence is TGTGCCAGCAGCTTAGGAGGCAATCGCTACGAGCAGTACTTC. The chain has TRBV7-2 and TRBJ2-7; no reliable D call. This CDR3 has 14 residues. Deletions cut 1 base from V and 3 bases from J, with 10 bases between. Germline CDR1 is SGHTA and CDR2 is FQGNSA.

The chain combines TRBV5-6 with TRBJ2-2; no clear D. This CDR3 is 18 amino acids long. In germline, CDR1 is SGHDT, CDR2 YYEEEE. V lost 4 bases and J lost 0, with 19 bases in between. CDR3 nucleotide sequence: TGTGCCAGCAGCCTCCACCCGCCCCTTGCTACGAACACCGGGGAGCTGTTTTTT. Residues: CASSLHPPLATNTGELFF.

This rearrangement joins TRBV5-1 to TRBJ2-7; TRBD2 agrees at 8 bases. The CDR3 sequence is 15 residues long. The J segment lost 3 bases and the V segment lost 1 base, leaving 6 bases of the junction unmatched. Germline CDR1 reads SGHRS; CDR2 reads YFSETQ. CDR3 coding DNA: TGCGCCAGCAGCTTGCGCCCCCTAGCGGGCTACGAGCAGTACTTC. Translated: CASSLRPLAGYEQYF. The full variable domain, completed using reference TRBV5-1 and TRBJ2-7, is KAGVTQTPRYLIKTRGQQVTLSCSPISGHRSVSWYQQTPGQGLQFLFEYFSETQRNKGNFPGRFSGRQFSNSRSEMNVSTLELGDSALYLCASSLRPLAGYEQYFGPGTRLTVT.

This clone was detected only a few times. This CDR3 is CASRKEGSYNEQFF. DNA of the CDR3: TGTGCCAGCAGGAAAGAGGGCTCCTACAATGAGCAGTTCTTC. This chain connects TRBV28 to TRBJ2-1, with a weak D call TRBD2 (5 bases). CDR3 length: 14 residues. V was clipped by 6 bases and J by 0 bases, with 9 bases between them. Germline lookup yields CDR1 MDHEN and CDR2 SYDVKM.

This clone has just one count. This chain uses TRBV19 with TRBJ2-2, with TRBD2 identical over 8 bases. Germline CDR1 LNHDA, CDR2 SQIVND (reference sequence). This CDR3 region has 14 residues. V shed 7 bases and J 2 bases; nucleotides not matched to a gene: 3. The CDR3 region is CASKAGANTGELFF. Here the CDR3 DNA reads TGTGCCAGTAAAGCGGGGGCCAACACCGGGGAGCTGTTTTTT.

This clone has only a few counts. V usage is TRBV5-1 and J usage is TRBJ2-5; 10 bases are shared with TRBD1. Germline-derived CDR1 and CDR2 are SGHRS and YFSETQ. Losses at the gene ends were 5 bases for V and 5 bases for J; bases not matched to a gene: 6. The CDR3 sequence is 14 residues long. CDR3 in DNA: TGCGCCAGCAGAACGACAGGGGGCGAGGAGACCCAGTACTTC. It specifies CASRTTGGEETQYF.

The V gene is TRBV28, the J gene TRBJ1-5, with D perhaps TRBD1 (5 bases). Deletions cut 3 bases from V and 7 bases from J, with 22 bases between. This CDR3 contains 17 residues. Germline-derived CDR1 and CDR2 are MDHEN and SYDVKM. DNA of the CDR3: TGTGCCAGCAGTTTCGGTGAGACAGATCCCTCGCGGCAGCCCCAGCATTTT. Its protein is CASSFGETDPSRQPQHF. The whole variable domain, filled in from reference TRBV28 and TRBJ1-5, reads DVKVTQSSRYLVKRTGEKVFLECVQDMDHENMFWYRQDPGLGLRLIYFSYDVKMKEKGDIPEGYSVSREKKERFSLILESASTNQTSMYLCASSFGETDPSRQPQHFGDGTRLSIL.

This clone was seen a single time. The J gene is TRBJ2-7, the V gene TRBV7-9; the D gene is possibly TRBD1 (5 bases). Germline CDR1 is SEHNR and CDR2 is FQNEAQ (reference sequence). V lost 3 bases, J lost 4 bases, and 10 bases lay in between. The CDR3 consists of 13 residues. The CDR3: CASSFGHLYEQYF. The CDR3 DNA sequence: TGTGCCAGCAGCTTCGGACACCTTTACGAGCAGTACTTC.

The CDR3: CASSPVLAGDTDTQYF. Written as DNA, the CDR3 is TGTGCCAGCAGCCCAGTTCTCGCGGGGGACACAGATACGCAGTATTTT. The rearrangement joins TRBV5-4 to TRBJ2-3; 7 bases are a match to TRBD2. Germline CDR1 reads SGHNT; CDR2 reads YYREEE (reference sequence). With 4 bases clipped from V and 2 bases from J, the junction kept 10 bases outside the gene matches. CDR3 length: 16 residues.

The chain links TRBV6-1 to TRBJ2-5, with 7 bases aligning to TRBD2. The CDR3 totals 14 residues. The germline V gene has CDR1 MNHNS and CDR2 SASEGT. After removal of 4 bases from V and 5 bases from J, the junction contained 7 bases not matched to a gene. The CDR3 loop is CASSVRTRGETQYF. In DNA, the CDR3 is TGTGCCAGCAGTGTTAGGACTAGAGGCGAGACCCAGTACTTC.

This chain joins TRBV29-1 and TRBJ2-7; D unresolved. Trimming stripped 2 bases from V and 7 bases from J, with 9 bases between. This CDR3 spans 11 amino acids. Germline CDR1 SQVTM, CDR2 ANQGSEA. The CDR3 loop is CSVEPPREQYF. DNA of the CDR3: TGCAGCGTTGAACCCCCGAGGGAGCAGTACTTC.